This passage covers 21 T cell receptor beta chains from one sample sequenced in a study of cytomegalovirus exposure and HLA in healthy donors. PCR used 60 Vbeta primers and 13 Jbeta primers. Profiling relied on immunoSEQ multiplex PCR, and the TCRdb table lists in-frame clones only, not all of them. The table lists a few hundred thousand clones, over 80% of them singletons. The sample was PBMCs. The receptors shown here come from a woman aged 45-65 years in good health and CMV-seropositive.

This sequence joins TRBV7-8 and TRBJ2-5; D might be TRBD2 (6 bases). Germline CDR1 is SGHVS and CDR2 is FQNEAQ. This CDR3 has 18 amino acids. Between the trimmed V and J ends, which lost 2 bases and 1 base, there was a span of 20 bases. The CDR3 protein is CASSLKRRSDYRQETQYF. CDR3 coding DNA: TGTGCCAGCAGCTTAAAACGCAGGTCGGACTATCGCCAAGAGACCCAGTACTTC.

This chain connects TRBV4-1 to TRBJ1-2; weak D call: TRBD1 (5 bases). Trimming shortened V by 0 bases and J by 5 bases, and 13 bases separated the two germline ends. The CDR3 is 15 amino acids. CDR1 is MGHRA and CDR2 is YSYEKL in the germline V gene. The CDR3 nucleotides read TGCGCCAGCAGCCAAGAAAGGACACTGGGTTATGGCTACACCTTC. Translating it yields CASSQERTLGYGYTF.

In this sample, this clone turned up once. The chain's CDR3 is CASSYWAEHSGNTIYF. The CDR3 DNA follows: TGTGCCAGCAGTTACTGGGCAGAACACTCTGGAAACACCATATATTTT. This sequence joins TRBV6-5 and TRBJ1-3, with no clear D. With 1 base removed from V and 0 bases from J, the gap between germline ends came to 10 bases. The CDR3 contains 16 residues. The germline V gene encodes CDR1 MNHEY and CDR2 SVGAGI.

The CDR3 DNA follows: TGTGCCAGTAGTTGGGGTAGCGGGGGCTTAAATGAGCAGTTCTTC. Its translation is CASSWGSGGLNEQFF. The chain couples TRBV19 to TRBJ2-1; 9 bases fit TRBD2. The CDR3 sequence is 15 residues long. Trimming at V came to 5 bases and at J to 7 bases, leaving 9 bases not matched to a gene. Per the germline V gene, CDR1 is LNHDA and CDR2 is SQIVND (reference sequence).

The rearrangement links TRBV7-8 to TRBJ2-5, with D perhaps TRBD1 (5 bases). The germline V gene encodes CDR1 SGHVS and CDR2 FQNEAQ. CDR3 length equals 14 residues. V was pared by 3 bases and J by 1 base, with 9 bases between. CDR3 residues: CASSFTGLQETQYF. The CDR3 region has the DNA TGTGCCAGCAGCTTCACAGGCCTCCAAGAGACCCAGTACTTC.

The rearrangement links TRBV7-2 to TRBJ2-1; weak D call: TRBD2 (6 bases). There are 16 residues in the CDR3. V was trimmed by 2 bases and J by 6 bases, leaving 17 bases between them. CDR1 and CDR2 from the germline V gene are SGHTA and FQGNSA. The CDR3 sequence: CASSLNTGVVFNEQFF. DNA for the CDR3: TGTGCCAGCAGCTTAAACACGGGGGTCGTCTTCAATGAGCAGTTCTTC.

The chain couples TRBV6-5 to TRBJ2-6, with 7 bases that match TRBD1. The junction had 7 bases not matched to a gene; V was cut back by 4 bases and J by 4 bases. CDR1 MNHEY and CDR2 SVGAGI come from the germline V gene. The CDR3 totals 16 residues. CDR3 amino acids: CASSWVGGFGANVLTF. CDR3 in DNA: TGTGCCAGCAGTTGGGTAGGGGGCTTCGGGGCCAACGTCCTGACTTTC.

This clone was observed a handful of times. CDR3 sequence (DNA): TGTGCCAGCAGCTTGTCGCCGGGGCAGCCCCAGCATTTT. This translates into CASSLSPGQPQHF. The chain couples TRBV5-6 to TRBJ1-5; D ambiguous. The CDR3 has 13 residues. Deletions cut 1 base from V and 7 bases from J, with 9 bases between. The germline V gene encodes CDR1 SGHDT and CDR2 YYEEEE.

J is TRBJ1-1 and V is TRBV7-6, with D possibly matching TRBD1 (5 bases). The germline gives CDR1 SGHVS, CDR2 FNYEAQ. V lost 3 bases to trimming and J lost 5 bases, with 13 bases between them. The CDR3 extends over 14 amino acids. CDR3 bases: TGTGCCAGCAGCTTGGGACTCATTCGGACTGAAGCTTTCTTT. This encodes CASSLGLIRTEAFF.

The sample holds many counts of this clone. This sequence joins TRBV6-4 and TRBJ1-2; unclear D gene. This CDR3 contains 14 residues. Germline V CDR1 and CDR2: MRHNA, SNTAGT. V lost 4 bases to trimming and J lost 5 bases, with 14 bases between them. CDR3 coding DNA: TGTGCCAGCAGTGGCGACACTGCTGGATATGGCTACACCTTC. Amino acid sequence: CASSGDTAGYGYTF.

This sequence joins TRBV7-2 and TRBJ2-7; 12 bases match TRBD2. Looked up from germline, CDR1 is SGHTA and CDR2 is FQGNSA. V lost 5 bases to trimming and J lost 4 bases; unmatched junction nucleotides: 6. This CDR3 comprises 15 residues. CDR3 in amino acids: CASSRTSGGNYEQYF. The CDR3 nucleotides are TGTGCCAGCAGCAGAACTAGCGGGGGGAATTACGAGCAGTACTTC.

V and J are TRBV18 and TRBJ1-1; TRBD1 agrees at 8 bases. Germline V lookup: CDR1 KGHSH, CDR2 LQKENI. The CDR3 covers 16 residues. The V segment lost 0 bases and the J segment 0 bases; nucleotides outside the gene matches: 3. CDR3 sequence reads: CASSPPTGDMNTEAFF. CDR3 in DNA: TGTGCCAGCTCACCACCGACAGGGGATATGAACACTGAAGCTTTCTTT.

The chain links TRBV4-3 to TRBJ2-1; 8 bases map to TRBD2. Germline CDR1 and CDR2: LGHNA and YSLEER. The CDR3 runs 17 residues. J lost 4 bases, V lost 1 base, and 9 bases had no gene match. This CDR3 is CASSQAVAAGDYNEQFF. The CDR3 DNA follows: TGCGCCAGCAGCCAAGCCGTGGCAGCGGGGGATTACAATGAGCAGTTCTTC.

As regards this clone: No DNA is shown, since the ends of the CDR3 on it are uncertain; the CDR3 is the one TCRdb lists. The V call is TRBV5-4, the J call TRBJ2-2; the DNA was not compared with TRBD1, the D call given in the table. The germline gives CDR1 SGHNT, CDR2 YYREEE (reference sequence). Counting both end residues, the CDR3 totals 16 amino acids. The CDR3 region is CASSFGQGANTGELFF.

The CDR3 sequence is CAWSGGQPWEKLFF. The CDR3 DNA sequence: TGTGCCTGGAGTGGTGGGCAGCCATGGGAAAAACTGTTTTTT. The genes are TRBV30 and TRBJ1-4; D gene ambiguous. There are 14 residues in the CDR3. CDR1 is GTSNPN and CDR2 is SVGIG in the germline V gene (reference sequence). The germline V and J ends were trimmed by 1 base and 8 bases, with 14 bases remaining between them.

The V call is TRBV2, the J call TRBJ2-3, with D perhaps matching TRBD2 (6 bases). Trimming left V 7 bases short and J 2 bases short, with 16 bases between. Germline V gene data show CDR1 as SNHLY and CDR2 as FYNNEI. This CDR3 has 15 residues. CDR3 protein: CASTRGGEPTDTQYF. Written as DNA, the CDR3 is TGTGCCAGCACCCGAGGAGGGGAACCCACAGATACGCAGTATTTT.

This chain joins TRBV13 and TRBJ1-2; 8 nucleotides align to TRBD1. The CDR3 is 13 residues long. The V gene's germline CDR1 is PRHDT and CDR2 FYEKMQ (reference sequence). V shed 6 bases and J 6 bases; nucleotides not matched to a gene: 6. DNA for the CDR3: TGTGCCAGCAGTCGAGACAGGGGTCATGGCTACACCTTC. Translating gives CASSRDRGHGYTF.

The chain uses TRBV7-2 and TRBJ2-1, with 9 bases identical to TRBD2. Germline assignment: CDR1 SGHTA and CDR2 FQGNSA. The CDR3 spans 13 residues. CDR3 coding DNA: TGTTCGGGGGCGGGGGGGGCGGACAATGAGCAGTTCTTC. As protein: CSGAGGADNEQFF.

The CDR3 sequence: CASSLAGLAGSVDTQYF. CDR3 sequence (DNA): TGCGCCAGCAGCTTGGCCGGACTAGCGGGGTCTGTAGATACGCAGTATTTT. V gene TRBV5-1 combines with J gene TRBJ2-3; 12 nucleotides line up with TRBD2. The germline V gene encodes CDR1 SGHRS and CDR2 YFSETQ. The J segment lost 5 bases and the V segment lost 0 bases, leaving 7 bases of the junction unmatched. This CDR3 region has 17 residues. The whole variable domain, remainder taken from reference TRBV5-1 and TRBJ2-3, is KAGVTQTPRYLIKTRGQQVTLSCSPISGHRSVSWYQQTPGQGLQFLFEYFSETQRNKGNFPGRFSGRQFSNSRSEMNVSTLELGDSALYLCASSLAGLAGSVDTQYFGPGTRLTVL.

This chain uses TRBV7-9 with TRBJ2-5; TRBD1 is a possible D gene (6 bases). V lost 1 base and J 10 bases, leaving 13 bases between the germline ends. The CDR3 totals 13 residues. CDR1 and CDR2 (germline): SEHNR, FQNEAQ (reference sequence). The DNA of the CDR3 is TGTGCCAGCAGCTTAGTGGGACACGTCGACCAGTACTTC. As protein: CASSLVGHVDQYF.

This chain connects TRBV28 to TRBJ2-1; D perhaps matches TRBD1 (5 bases). CDR1 and CDR2 (germline): MDHEN, SYDVKM. The CDR3 covers 16 residues. V gave up 4 bases and J gave up 2 bases, with 15 bases separating them. The CDR3 loop is CASSSLWGQTYNEQFF. DNA of the CDR3: TGTGCCAGCAGTTCCCTCTGGGGCCAAACCTACAATGAGCAGTTCTTC.